These 30 T cell receptor beta chains originate from one sample sequenced in a study of blood T cell repertoires in COVID-19. Some clones are missing from TCRdb's copy, which holds only in-frame ones; the method was immunoSEQ multiplex PCR. The sample has around 190,000 clones; 80% to 90% are singletons. Sequencing was done on a sample of peripheral blood. These receptor sequences come from a man in his thirties or forties with acute or convalescent COVID-19.

This chain connects TRBV14 to TRBJ1-1; D is ambiguous. V shed 5 bases and J shed 3 bases, with 16 bases lying between them. The germline V gene encodes CDR1 SGHDN and CDR2 FVKESK. The CDR3 covers 15 residues. CDR3 DNA: TGTGCCAGCAGCTATTACCTCGGAGGATACACTGAAGCTTTCTTT. It translates to CASSYYLGGYTEAFF.

The rearrangement uses TRBV2 and TRBJ2-3, with D tentatively TRBD2 (5 bases). This CDR3 spans 13 amino acids. V gave up 6 bases and J gave up 4 bases, with 11 bases separating them. Per the germline V gene, CDR1 is SNHLY and CDR2 is FYNNEI. The CDR3 sequence is CASRPRAADTQYF. The CDR3 coding sequence is TGTGCCAGCAGGCCGAGGGCTGCAGATACGCAGTATTTT.

The chain has TRBV15 and TRBJ2-3; D gene ambiguous. Germline V gene data show CDR1 as LNHNV and CDR2 as YYDKDF (reference sequence). This CDR3 is 12 amino acids long. The germline V and J ends were trimmed by 4 bases and 6 bases, with 8 bases remaining between them. The CDR3 region is CATSISLDTQYF. The CDR3 DNA sequence: TGTGCCACCAGCATTAGTCTGGATACGCAGTATTTT.

The sample holds one count of this clone. J is TRBJ1-2 and V is TRBV28; no definite D call. Trimming stripped 2 bases from V and 4 bases from J, with 11 bases between. Germline V CDR1 and CDR2: MDHEN, SYDVKM. The CDR3 has 14 residues. This CDR3 reads CASSLRGLVYGYTF. Here the CDR3 DNA reads TGTGCCAGCAGTTTACGCGGACTCGTCTATGGCTACACCTTC.

A few counts support this clone. One end of the junction does not line up with germline, which may come from a read error. V and J are TRBV3-1 (or the pseudogene TRBV3-2) and TRBJ1-5; 8 bases align to TRBD1. Germline CDR1 and CDR2: LGHDT and YNNKEL (reference sequence). CDR3 length: 15 residues. For the CDR3, the DNA is TGTGCCAGCAGCAAAGACAGGGGCCCCGGCGTACCCCAGCATTTT. This sequence encodes CASSKDRGPGVPQHF.

This sequence joins TRBV7-3 and TRBJ2-1; 10 nucleotides line up with TRBD2. This CDR3 is 16 amino acids long. From germline, CDR1 is SGHTA and CDR2 FQGTGA. The V and J ends lost 5 bases and 10 bases, in that order; junction bases with no gene match: 14. The CDR3 bases are TGTGCCAGCAGCCCTAAAGGGCTAGCGGGAGTAGGGGAGCAGTTCTTC. Its translation: CASSPKGLAGVGEQFF.

The V call is TRBV30, the J call TRBJ1-1, with 7 bases lining up with TRBD1. Germline trimming cut 1 base from V and 10 bases from J; bases unmatched to any gene: 6. CDR1 is GTSNPN, CDR2 SVGIG, per germline (reference sequence). This CDR3 region has 12 residues. This chain's CDR3 is CAWSGTGTGAFF. In DNA, the CDR3 is TGTGCCTGGAGTGGGACAGGTACCGGAGCTTTCTTT.

V is TRBV13 and J is TRBJ1-2; 7 bases line up with TRBD1. CDR1 PRHDT and CDR2 FYEKMQ come from the germline V gene (reference sequence). Trimming took 2 bases from V and 4 from J; bases not matched to a gene: 7. The length of the CDR3 is 15 residues. The CDR3: CASSLRQGGGYGYTF. DNA for the CDR3: TGTGCCAGCAGCTTACGTCAGGGGGGAGGCTATGGCTACACCTTC.

The rearrangement links TRBV7-9 to TRBJ1-2, with TRBD1 matching 10 bases. This CDR3 contains 15 residues. With V trimmed by 5 bases and J by 7 bases, 10 bases remained unmatched. Germline assignment: CDR1 SEHNR and CDR2 FQNEAQ (reference sequence). CDR3 DNA sequence: TGTGCCAGCAGCGCCCCCGGGACAGGGGTCAGTGGCTACACCTTC. Amino acids: CASSAPGTGVSGYTF.

The chain is built from TRBV15 and TRBJ2-1; D is ambiguous. CDR1 and CDR2 (germline): LNHNV, YYDKDF (reference sequence). V was trimmed by 0 bases and J by 5 bases, leaving 5 bases between them. The CDR3 has 13 residues. In DNA form, the CDR3 reads TGTGCCACCAGCAGAGACAAAAACAATGAGCAGTTCTTC. Amino acid sequence: CATSRDKNNEQFF.

The CDR3 region is CASSYHGTGLNEQYF. The DNA of the CDR3 is TGTGCCAGCAGTTACCATGGGACAGGGCTCAACGAGCAGTACTTC. This chain uses TRBV6-5 with TRBJ2-7; 9 positions match TRBD1. Germline trimming cut 2 bases from V and 5 bases from J; bases unmatched to any gene: 7. The CDR3 extends over 15 amino acids. Germline lookup yields CDR1 MNHEY and CDR2 SVGAGI.

The rearrangement links TRBV30 to TRBJ1-2; maybe TRBD1 (6 bases). There are 16 residues in the CDR3. Germline-derived CDR1 and CDR2 are GTSNPN and SVGIG (reference sequence). Trimming cost V 3 bases and J 2 bases, with 19 bases left between them. CDR3 sequence reads: CAWRLVGSGANYGYTF. In DNA, the CDR3 is TGTGCCTGGAGGTTGGTCGGGTCAGGGGCAAACTATGGCTACACCTTC.

V usage is TRBV28 and J usage is TRBJ2-1; D not certain. The germline V gene encodes CDR1 MDHEN and CDR2 SYDVKM. The CDR3 has 15 amino acids. V was cut by 7 bases and J by 2 bases, with 15 bases left in between. The CDR3 sequence is CASTESGTTYNEQFF. In nucleotides, the CDR3 is TGTGCCAGCACCGAGAGTGGTACTACCTACAATGAGCAGTTCTTC.

This sequence joins TRBV13 and TRBJ2-5, with D perhaps matching TRBD1 (6 bases). V lost 4 bases, J lost 4 bases, and 16 bases lay in between. The CDR3 is made up of 15 amino acids. Germline loops: CDR1 PRHDT, CDR2 FYEKMQ (reference sequence). The CDR3 loop is CASSSKQGIRETQYF. CDR3 DNA: TGTGCCAGCAGCTCCAAACAGGGAATTAGAGAGACCCAGTACTTC.

V gene TRBV6-5 combines with J gene TRBJ2-5, with 11 bases fitting TRBD2. The CDR3 contains 15 residues. The germline V gene encodes CDR1 MNHEY and CDR2 SVGAGI. The trim removed 6 bases at V and 5 bases at J, leaving 8 bases unmatched. The CDR3 spells CASRSSGRPYETQYF. DNA of the CDR3: TGTGCCAGCAGATCTAGCGGGAGGCCGTATGAGACCCAGTACTTC.

The V and J genes are TRBV19 and TRBJ2-1, with unresolved D. V was clipped by 6 bases and J by 2 bases, with 8 bases between them. The CDR3 has 13 residues. CDR1 is LNHDA, CDR2 SQIVND, per germline (reference sequence). The CDR3 DNA is TGTGCCAGTAGCTCCAGTACCTACAATGAGCAGTTCTTC. This encodes CASSSSTYNEQFF.

The CDR3 nucleotides are TGTGCCAGCAGTGGGGCCTCTAGACACTACAATGAGCAGTTCTTC. Translation gives CASSGASRHYNEQFF. The chain has TRBV28 and TRBJ2-1; weak D call: TRBD1 (5 bases). Per germline, CDR1 MDHEN and CDR2 SYDVKM. V was clipped by 5 bases and J by 3 bases, with 14 bases between them. This CDR3 has 15 amino acids.

Here the CDR3 DNA reads TGTGCCAGCAGCCCTACGCCGCGGGAGGAGGGCAATGAGCAGTTCTTC. Residues: CASSPTPREEGNEQFF. V gene TRBV3-1 (or the pseudogene TRBV3-2) combines with J gene TRBJ2-1; TRBD2 matches at 8 bases. The V gene end was trimmed by 4 bases and the J gene end by 6 bases; junction bases not matched to a gene: 11. The CDR3 consists of 16 residues. Germline loops: CDR1 LGHDT, CDR2 YNNKEL (reference sequence).

The CDR3 sequence is CASSYERGTQYF. CDR3 DNA: TGTGCCAGCAGCTACGAGAGGGGGACGCAGTATTTT. The rearrangement joins TRBV6-5 to TRBJ2-3; possible D gene TRBD1, 6 bases. In germline, CDR1 is MNHEY, CDR2 SVGAGI. Trimming took off 6 bases at V and 9 bases at J, with 13 bases between the two ends. This CDR3 region has 12 residues.

V usage is TRBV20-1 and J usage is TRBJ2-5, with 8 bases fitting TRBD2. V trimming: 6 bases; J trimming: 4 bases; junction bases outside the gene matches: 1. Per the germline V gene, CDR1 is DFQATT and CDR2 is SNEGSKA (reference sequence). This CDR3 spans 11 amino acids. The CDR3 protein is CSAGRGETQYF. DNA of the CDR3: TGCAGTGCCGGGAGGGGAGAGACCCAGTACTTC.

The genes are TRBV4-2 and TRBJ1-1, with TRBD1 identical over 8 bases. V gave up 0 bases and J gave up 1 base; unmatched junction bases: 4. This CDR3 spans 16 amino acids. Per germline, CDR1 LGHNA and CDR2 YNFKEQ. As DNA, the CDR3 is TGTGCCAGCAGCCAAGATAGGACAGGGACGAACACTGAAGCTTTCTTT. Its translation is CASSQDRTGTNTEAFF.

The chain recombines TRBV2 with TRBJ1-1; the D gene is possibly TRBD1 (5 bases). This CDR3 has 14 residues. The germline V gene has CDR1 SNHLY and CDR2 FYNNEI. The germline V and J ends were trimmed by 10 bases and 2 bases, with 17 bases remaining between them. CDR3 protein: CATSLGVGNTEAFF. CDR3 bases: TGTGCCACGTCCTTAGGGGTGGGAAACACTGAAGCTTTCTTT. The full variable domain, with the rest looked up from reference TRBV2 and TRBJ1-1, is EPEVTQTPSHQVTQMGQEVILRCVPISNHLYFYWYRQILGQKVEFLVSFYNNEISEKSEIFDDQFSVERPDGSNFTLKIRSTKLEDSAMYFCATSLGVGNTEAFFGQGTRLTVV.

The chain combines TRBV29-1 with TRBJ1-4; TRBD1 agrees at 7 bases. Germline CDR1 reads SQVTM; CDR2 reads ANQGSEA. Unmatched junction bases numbered 4, after V lost 7 bases and J lost 5 bases. This CDR3 is built from 12 residues. As DNA, the CDR3 is TGCAGCGCAGGGGGGGGAAATGAAAAACTGTTTTTT. Protein sequence: CSAGGGNEKLFF.

The genes are TRBV7-9 and TRBJ2-3; 7 positions match TRBD2. The trim removed 4 bases at V and 1 base at J, leaving 11 bases unmatched. CDR3 length: 17 amino acids. In germline, CDR1 is SEHNR, CDR2 FQNEAQ (reference sequence). CDR3 DNA sequence: TGTGCCAGCAGCTCATTCGGGACTATTAGCGGCACAGATACGCAGTATTTT. This codes for CASSSFGTISGTDTQYF.

The genes are TRBV7-9 and TRBJ1-2, with D unclear. V was clipped by 5 bases and J by 0 bases, with 10 bases between them. This CDR3 region has 14 residues. CDR1 SEHNR and CDR2 FQNEAQ come from the germline V gene (reference sequence). As DNA, the CDR3 is TGTGCCAGCAGCAAGGAGTCCCCTAACTATGGCTACACCTTC. As protein: CASSKESPNYGYTF.

V gene TRBV6-6 combines with J gene TRBJ1-1; TRBD1 is a possible D gene (6 bases). The CDR3 contains 12 residues. From germline, CDR1 is MNHNY and CDR2 SVGAGI (reference sequence). The V end lost 6 bases, the J end lost 5 bases, and 10 bases lay between the germline ends. This CDR3 is CASRNRDTEAFF. For the CDR3, the DNA is TGTGCCAGCAGAAACAGGGATACTGAAGCTTTCTTT.

For the CDR3, the DNA is TGCGCCAGCAGCGGCCAGGGAAATCAGCCCCAGCATTTT. Its protein is CASSGQGNQPQHF. The chain is built from TRBV10-2 and TRBJ1-5; D perhaps matches TRBD1 (5 bases). The CDR3 runs 13 residues. Germline lookup yields CDR1 WSHSY and CDR2 SAAADI. V was trimmed by 6 bases and J by 4 bases, leaving 10 bases between them.

This chain uses TRBV4-1 with TRBJ1-2; D possibly corresponds to TRBD1 (6 bases). The CDR3 totals 17 residues. The germline V gene has CDR1 MGHRA and CDR2 YSYEKL. Trimming cost V 5 bases and J 3 bases, with 22 bases left between them. The CDR3 spells CASSTFNTGRGDYGYTF. Here the CDR3 DNA reads TGCGCCAGCAGCACCTTTAACACAGGGAGAGGAGACTATGGCTACACCTTC.

The gene calls are TRBV4-1 and TRBJ2-4; 8 bases align to TRBD1. After removal of 3 bases from V and 8 bases from J, the junction contained 9 bases not matched to a gene. Germline V gives CDR1 MGHRA, CDR2 YSYEKL. This CDR3 region has 15 residues. The CDR3 DNA sequence: TGCGCCAGCAGCCACACGCAGGGGGCGCCGGACATTCAGTACTTC. Protein product: CASSHTQGAPDIQYF.

The chain recombines TRBV30 with TRBJ2-7; TRBD2 agrees at 13 bases. The trim removed 3 bases at V and 2 bases at J, leaving 4 bases unmatched. The germline V gene has CDR1 GTSNPN and CDR2 SVGIG (reference sequence). CDR3 length: 15 residues. As DNA, the CDR3 is TGTGCCTGGAGAGGGACTAGCGGGGCCACCTACGAGCAGTACTTC. Translated, it gives CAWRGTSGATYEQYF.